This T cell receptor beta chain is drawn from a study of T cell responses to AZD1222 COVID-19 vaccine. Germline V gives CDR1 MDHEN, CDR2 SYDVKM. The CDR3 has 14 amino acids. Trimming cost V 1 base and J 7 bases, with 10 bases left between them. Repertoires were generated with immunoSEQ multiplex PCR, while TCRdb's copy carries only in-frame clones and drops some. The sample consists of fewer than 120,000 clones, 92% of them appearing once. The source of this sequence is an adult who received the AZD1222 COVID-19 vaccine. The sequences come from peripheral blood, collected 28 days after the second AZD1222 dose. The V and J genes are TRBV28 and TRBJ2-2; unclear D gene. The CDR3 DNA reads TGTGCCAGCAGTTTATTGGGGTTTGACGGGGAGCTGTTTTTT. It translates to CASSLLGFDGELFF.